This TCR beta chain originates from a study of cytomegalovirus exposure and HLA in healthy donors. Germline V gives CDR1 GTSNPN, CDR2 SVGIG (reference sequence). The germline V and J ends were trimmed by 1 base and 2 bases, with 9 bases remaining between them. The CDR3 runs to 13 residues. The PCR used 60 Vbeta and 13 Jbeta primers. The repertoire was sequenced with immunoSEQ multiplex PCR; TCRdb's copy has only in-frame clones and lacks some. Of around 50,000 clones in the sample, about 79% were seen once. The source material was PBMCs. The receptor's source is a man in his forties in good health and CMV-seronegative. This chain uses TRBV30 with TRBJ2-7; TRBD1 is a possible D gene (5 bases). CDR3 amino acids: CAWSGRVAYEQYF. The CDR3 DNA reads TGTGCCTGGAGTGGCAGGGTGGCCTACGAGCAGTACTTC.